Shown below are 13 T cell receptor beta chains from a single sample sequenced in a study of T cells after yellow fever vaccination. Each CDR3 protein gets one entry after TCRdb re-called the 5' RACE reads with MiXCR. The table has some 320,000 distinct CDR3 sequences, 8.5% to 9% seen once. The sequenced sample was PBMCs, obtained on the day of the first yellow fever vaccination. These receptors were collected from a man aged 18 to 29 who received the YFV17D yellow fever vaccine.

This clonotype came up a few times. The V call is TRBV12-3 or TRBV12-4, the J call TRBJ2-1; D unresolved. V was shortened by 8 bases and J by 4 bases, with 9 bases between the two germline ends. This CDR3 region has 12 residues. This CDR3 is CASGPVYNEQFF. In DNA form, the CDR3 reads TGTGCCAGCGGACCAGTTTACAATGAGCAGTTCTTC.

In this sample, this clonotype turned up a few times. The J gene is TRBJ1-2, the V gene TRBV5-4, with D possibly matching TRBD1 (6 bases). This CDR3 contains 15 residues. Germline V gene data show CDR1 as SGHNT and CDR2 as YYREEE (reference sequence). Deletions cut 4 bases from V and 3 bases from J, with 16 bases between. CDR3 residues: CASSQDSLFHYGYTF. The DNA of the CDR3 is TGTGCCAGCAGCCAGGACAGCCTATTCCACTATGGCTACACCTTC. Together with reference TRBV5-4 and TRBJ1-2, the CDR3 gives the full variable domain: ETGVTQSPTHLIKTRGQQVTLRCSSQSGHNTVSWYQQALGQGPQFIFQYYREEENGRGNFPPRFSGLQFPNYSSELNVNALELDDSALYLCASSQDSLFHYGYTFGSGTRLTVV.

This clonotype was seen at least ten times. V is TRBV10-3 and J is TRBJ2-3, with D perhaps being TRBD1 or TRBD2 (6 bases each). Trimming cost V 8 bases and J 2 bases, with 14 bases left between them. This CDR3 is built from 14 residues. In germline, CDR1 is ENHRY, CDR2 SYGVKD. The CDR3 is CAIGGGILTDTQYF. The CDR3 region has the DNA TGTGCCATCGGAGGGGGGATTCTCACAGATACGCAGTATTTT.

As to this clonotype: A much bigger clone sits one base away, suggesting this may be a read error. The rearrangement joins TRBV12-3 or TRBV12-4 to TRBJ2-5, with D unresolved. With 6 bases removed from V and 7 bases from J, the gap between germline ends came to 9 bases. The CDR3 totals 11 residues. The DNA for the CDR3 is TGTGCCAGCAGGGTCGGTGGGACCCAGTACTTC. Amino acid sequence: CASRVGGTQYF.

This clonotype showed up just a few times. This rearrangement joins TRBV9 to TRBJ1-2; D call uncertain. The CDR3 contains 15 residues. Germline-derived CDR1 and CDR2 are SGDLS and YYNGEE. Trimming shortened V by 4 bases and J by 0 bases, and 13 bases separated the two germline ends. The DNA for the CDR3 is TGTGCCAGCAGCATGGGGATTGGGACTAACTATGGCTACACCTTC. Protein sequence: CASSMGIGTNYGYTF.

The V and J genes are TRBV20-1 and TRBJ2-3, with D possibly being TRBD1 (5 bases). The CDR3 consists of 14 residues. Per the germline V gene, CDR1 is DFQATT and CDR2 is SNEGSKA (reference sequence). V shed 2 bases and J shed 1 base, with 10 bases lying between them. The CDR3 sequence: CSARPQGGTDTQYF. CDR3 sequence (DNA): TGCAGTGCTAGACCGCAGGGTGGCACAGATACGCAGTATTTT.

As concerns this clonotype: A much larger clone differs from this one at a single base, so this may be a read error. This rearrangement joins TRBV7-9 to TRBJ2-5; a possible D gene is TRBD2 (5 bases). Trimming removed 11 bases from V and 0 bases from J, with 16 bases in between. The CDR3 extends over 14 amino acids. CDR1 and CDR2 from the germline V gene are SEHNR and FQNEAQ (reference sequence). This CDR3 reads CARTGMTYQETQYF. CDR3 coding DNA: TGTGCCCGCACCGGGATGACGTACCAAGAGACCCAGTACTTC.

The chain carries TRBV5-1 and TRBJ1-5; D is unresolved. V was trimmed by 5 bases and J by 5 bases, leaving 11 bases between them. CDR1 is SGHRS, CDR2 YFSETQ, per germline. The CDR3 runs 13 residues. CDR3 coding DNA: TGCGCCAGCAGGGCCAGAGTCGATCAGCCCCAGCATTTT. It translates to CASRARVDQPQHF.

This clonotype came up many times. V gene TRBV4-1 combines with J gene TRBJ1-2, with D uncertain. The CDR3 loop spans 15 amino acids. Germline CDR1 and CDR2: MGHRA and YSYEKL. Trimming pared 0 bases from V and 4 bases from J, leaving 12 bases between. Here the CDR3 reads CASSQDRGVGYGYTF. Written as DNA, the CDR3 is TGCGCCAGCAGCCAAGATCGAGGTGTCGGCTATGGCTACACCTTC.

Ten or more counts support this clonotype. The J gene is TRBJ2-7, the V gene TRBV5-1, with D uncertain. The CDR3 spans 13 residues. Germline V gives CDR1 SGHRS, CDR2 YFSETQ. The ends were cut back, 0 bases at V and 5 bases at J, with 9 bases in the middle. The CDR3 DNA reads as TGCGCCAGCAGCTTGGAGCCCCTCAACGAGCAGTACGTC. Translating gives CASSLEPLNEQYV.

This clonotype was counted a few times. The CDR3 reads CASILDRVADTQYF. Written as DNA, the CDR3 is TGTGCCAGCATTCTCGACAGGGTTGCAGATACGCAGTATTTT. V and J are TRBV6-5 and TRBJ2-3; 7 positions agree with TRBD1. The junction had 8 bases not matched to a gene; V was cut back by 7 bases and J by 4 bases. This CDR3 spans 14 amino acids. Germline values: CDR1 MNHEY, CDR2 SVGAGI.

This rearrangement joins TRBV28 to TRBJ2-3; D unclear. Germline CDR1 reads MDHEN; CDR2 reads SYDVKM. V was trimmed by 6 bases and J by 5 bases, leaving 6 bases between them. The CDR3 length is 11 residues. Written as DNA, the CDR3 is TGTGCCAGCAGGGGGAAAGATACGCAGTATTTT. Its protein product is CASRGKDTQYF.

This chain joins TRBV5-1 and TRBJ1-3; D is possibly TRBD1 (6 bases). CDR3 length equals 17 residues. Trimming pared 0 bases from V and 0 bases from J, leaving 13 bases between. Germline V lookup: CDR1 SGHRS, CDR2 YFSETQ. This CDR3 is CASSLEPGHSSGNTIYF. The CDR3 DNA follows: TGCGCCAGCAGCTTGGAACCGGGACATAGCTCTGGAAACACCATATATTTT. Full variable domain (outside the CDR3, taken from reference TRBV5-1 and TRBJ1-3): KAGVTQTPRYLIKTRGQQVTLSCSPISGHRSVSWYQQTPGQGLQFLFEYFSETQRNKGNFPGRFSGRQFSNSRSEMNVSTLELGDSALYLCASSLEPGHSSGNTIYFGEGSWLTVV.